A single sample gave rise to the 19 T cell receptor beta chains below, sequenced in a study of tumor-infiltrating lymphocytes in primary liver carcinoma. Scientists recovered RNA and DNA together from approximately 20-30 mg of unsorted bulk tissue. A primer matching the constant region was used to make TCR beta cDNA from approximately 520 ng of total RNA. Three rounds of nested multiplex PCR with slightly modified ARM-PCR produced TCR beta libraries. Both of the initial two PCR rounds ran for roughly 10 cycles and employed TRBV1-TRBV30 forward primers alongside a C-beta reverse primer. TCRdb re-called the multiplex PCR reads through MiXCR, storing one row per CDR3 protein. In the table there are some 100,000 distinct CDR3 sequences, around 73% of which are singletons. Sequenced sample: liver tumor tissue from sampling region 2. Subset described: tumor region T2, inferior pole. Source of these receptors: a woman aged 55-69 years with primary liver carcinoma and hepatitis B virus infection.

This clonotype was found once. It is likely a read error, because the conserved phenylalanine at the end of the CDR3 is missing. CDR3 amino acids: CASSLETGLVTWELFI. The CDR3 region has the DNA TGTGCCAGCAGCTTAGAAACCGGACTAGTAACCTGGGAGCTGTTTATT. The chain joins TRBV11-2 to TRBJ2-2, with 7 bases matching TRBD2. CDR3 size: 16 residues. Per germline, CDR1 SGHAT and CDR2 FQNNGV. V gave up 0 bases and J gave up 9 bases; unmatched junction bases: 10.

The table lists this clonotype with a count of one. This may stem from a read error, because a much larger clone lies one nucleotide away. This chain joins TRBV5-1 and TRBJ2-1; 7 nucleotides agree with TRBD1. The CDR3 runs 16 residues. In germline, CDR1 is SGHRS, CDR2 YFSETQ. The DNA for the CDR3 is TGCGCCAGCAGCCCAAACGACAGGGTAGGCTACAATGGGCAGTTCTTC. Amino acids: CASSPNDRVGYNGQFF.

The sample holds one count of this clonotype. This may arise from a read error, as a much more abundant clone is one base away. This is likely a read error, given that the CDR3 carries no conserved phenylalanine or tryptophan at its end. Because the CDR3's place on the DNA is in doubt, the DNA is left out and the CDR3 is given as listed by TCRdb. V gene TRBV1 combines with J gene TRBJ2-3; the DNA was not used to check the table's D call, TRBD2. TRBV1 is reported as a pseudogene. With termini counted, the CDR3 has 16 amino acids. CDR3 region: CTSSIGLASFTDTQYL.

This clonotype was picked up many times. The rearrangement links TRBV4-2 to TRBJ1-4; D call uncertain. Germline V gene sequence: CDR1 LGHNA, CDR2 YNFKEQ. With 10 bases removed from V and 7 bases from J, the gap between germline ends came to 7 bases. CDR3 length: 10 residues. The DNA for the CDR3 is TGTGCCACCCGGAGTGAAAAACTGTTTTTT. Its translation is CATRSEKLFF.

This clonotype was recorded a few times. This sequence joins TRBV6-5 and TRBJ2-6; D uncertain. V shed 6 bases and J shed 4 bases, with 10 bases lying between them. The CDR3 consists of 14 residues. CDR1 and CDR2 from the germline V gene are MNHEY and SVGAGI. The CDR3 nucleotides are TGTGCCAGCAGCGGAGAGACGGGGGCCAACGTCCTGACTTTC. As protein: CASSGETGANVLTF.

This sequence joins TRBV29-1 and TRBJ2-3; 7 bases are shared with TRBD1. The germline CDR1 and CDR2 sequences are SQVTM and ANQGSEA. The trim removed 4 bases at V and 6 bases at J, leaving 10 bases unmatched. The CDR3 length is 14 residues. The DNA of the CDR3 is TGCAGCGTTGCCGGACAGGATCCTGGTGATACGCAGTATTTT. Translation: CSVAGQDPGDTQYF.

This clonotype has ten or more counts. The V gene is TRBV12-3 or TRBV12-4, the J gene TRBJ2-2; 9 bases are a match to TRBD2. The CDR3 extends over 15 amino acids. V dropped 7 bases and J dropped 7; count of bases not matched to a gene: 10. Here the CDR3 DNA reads TGTGCCAGCAATCGCGGGAGGGCCTCTGTCGGGGAGCTGTTTTTT. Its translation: CASNRGRASVGELFF.

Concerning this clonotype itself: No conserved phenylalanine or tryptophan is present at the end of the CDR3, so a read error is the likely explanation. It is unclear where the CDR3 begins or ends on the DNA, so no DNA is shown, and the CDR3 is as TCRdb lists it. This CDR3 reads CASGASLGQGTEVFI. The chain carries TRBV28 and TRBJ1-1; the table's D call TRBD1 went unverified against the DNA. The CDR3 region is 15 residues in length, termini included. Germline V lookup: CDR1 MDHEN, CDR2 SYDVKM.

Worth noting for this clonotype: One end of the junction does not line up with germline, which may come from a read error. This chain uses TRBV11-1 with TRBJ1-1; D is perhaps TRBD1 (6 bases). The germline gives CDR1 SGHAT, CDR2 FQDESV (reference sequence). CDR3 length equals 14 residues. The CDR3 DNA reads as TGTGACTGCAGCTTCGGCAGGGGAGGAACTGAAGCCTTCTTT. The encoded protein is CDCSFGRGGTEAFF.

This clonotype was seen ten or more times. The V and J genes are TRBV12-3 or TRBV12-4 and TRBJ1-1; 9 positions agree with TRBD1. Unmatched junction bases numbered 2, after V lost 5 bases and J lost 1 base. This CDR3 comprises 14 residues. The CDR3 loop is CASSLDRGNTEAFF. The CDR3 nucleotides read TGTGCCAGCAGTCTGGACAGGGGGAACACTGAAGCTTTCTTT.

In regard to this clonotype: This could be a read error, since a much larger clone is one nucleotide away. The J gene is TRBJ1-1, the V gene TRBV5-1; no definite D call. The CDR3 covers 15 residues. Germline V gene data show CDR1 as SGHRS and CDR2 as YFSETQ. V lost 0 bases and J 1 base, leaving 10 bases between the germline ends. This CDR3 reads CASSLDGTENTEAFF. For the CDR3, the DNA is TGCGCCAGCAGCTTGGATGGTACGGAGAACACTGAAGCTTTCTTT.

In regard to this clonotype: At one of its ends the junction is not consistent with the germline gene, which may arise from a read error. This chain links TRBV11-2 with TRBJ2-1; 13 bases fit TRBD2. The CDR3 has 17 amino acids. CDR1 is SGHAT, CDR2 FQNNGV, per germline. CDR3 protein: CASSMILAGGPGDEQFF. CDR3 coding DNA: TGTGCCAGCAGCATGATACTAGCGGGAGGGCCGGGGGATGAACAGTTCTTC.

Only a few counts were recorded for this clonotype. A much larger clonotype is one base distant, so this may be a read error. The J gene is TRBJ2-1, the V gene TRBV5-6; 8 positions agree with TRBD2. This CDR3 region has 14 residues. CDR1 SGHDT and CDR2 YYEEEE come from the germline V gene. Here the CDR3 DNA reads TGTGCCAGCAGCCCCGGACTAGCCTACAATGGGCAGTTCTTC. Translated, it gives CASSPGLAYNGQFF.

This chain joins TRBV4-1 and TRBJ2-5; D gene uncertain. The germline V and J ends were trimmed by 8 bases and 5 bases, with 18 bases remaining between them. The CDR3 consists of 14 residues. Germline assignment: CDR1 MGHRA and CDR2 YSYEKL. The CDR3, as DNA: TGCGCCAGCTGCAAGCGCGCCCTGGAGGAGACCCAGTACTTC. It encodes CASCKRALEETQYF.

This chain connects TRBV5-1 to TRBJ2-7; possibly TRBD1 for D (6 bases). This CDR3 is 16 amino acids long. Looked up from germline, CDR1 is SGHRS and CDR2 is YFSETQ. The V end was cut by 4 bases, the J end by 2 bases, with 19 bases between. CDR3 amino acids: CASSHLASGDPYEQYF. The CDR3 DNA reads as TGCGCCAGCAGCCACTTGGCCTCAGGGGATCCCTACGAGCAGTACTTC.

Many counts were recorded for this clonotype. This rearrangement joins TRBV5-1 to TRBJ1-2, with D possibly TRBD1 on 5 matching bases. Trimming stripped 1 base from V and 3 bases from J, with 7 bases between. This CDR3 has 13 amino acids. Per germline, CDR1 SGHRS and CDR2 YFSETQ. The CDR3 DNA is TGCGCCAGCAGCTTGTCGGGGGACTATGGCTACACCTTC. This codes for CASSLSGDYGYTF. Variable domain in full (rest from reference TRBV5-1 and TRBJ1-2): KAGVTQTPRYLIKTRGQQVTLSCSPISGHRSVSWYQQTPGQGLQFLFEYFSETQRNKGNFPGRFSGRQFSNSRSEMNVSTLELGDSALYLCASSLSGDYGYTFGSGTRLTVV.

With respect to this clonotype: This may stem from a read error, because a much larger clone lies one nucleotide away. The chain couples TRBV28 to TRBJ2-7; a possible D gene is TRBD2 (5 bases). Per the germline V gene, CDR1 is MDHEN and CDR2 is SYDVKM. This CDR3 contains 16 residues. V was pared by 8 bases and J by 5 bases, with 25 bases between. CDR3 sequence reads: CASQRHGNFVLDEQYF. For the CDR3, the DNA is TGTGCCAGCCAGCGGCATGGGAATTTTGTGTTGGACGAGCAGTACTTC.

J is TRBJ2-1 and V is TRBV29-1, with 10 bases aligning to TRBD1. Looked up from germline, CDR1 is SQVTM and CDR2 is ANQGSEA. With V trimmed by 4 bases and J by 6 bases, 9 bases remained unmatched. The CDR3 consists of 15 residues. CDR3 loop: CSVALDRGTCNEQFF. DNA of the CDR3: TGCAGCGTTGCACTGGACAGGGGGACATGCAATGAGCAGTTCTTC.

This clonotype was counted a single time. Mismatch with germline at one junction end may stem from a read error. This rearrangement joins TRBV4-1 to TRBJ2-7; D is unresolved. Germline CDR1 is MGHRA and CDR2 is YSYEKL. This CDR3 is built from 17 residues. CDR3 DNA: TGCGCCAACAGCCAAGACCGCGGCGGAGTTCGGACCTACGAGCAATACTTC. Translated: CANSQDRGGVRTYEQYF.